The 28 T cell receptor beta chains given below trace back to one sample, sequenced in a study of cytomegalovirus exposure and HLA in healthy donors. With 60 Vbeta and 13 Jbeta primers, the PCR was carried out. The repertoire was sequenced with immunoSEQ multiplex PCR; TCRdb's copy has only in-frame clones and lacks some. This table holds over 65,000 clones, more than 70% found once. Material: PBMCs. The receptors originated from a man in his forties in good health and CMV-seronegative.

This chain uses TRBV29-1 with TRBJ2-1; 8 bases map to TRBD2. The V gene end was trimmed by 7 bases and the J gene end by 2 bases; junction bases not matched to a gene: 7. The CDR3 is made up of 14 amino acids. Germline V lookup: CDR1 SQVTM, CDR2 ANQGSEA. CDR3 in DNA: TGCAGCGCCGCGAGCGGGAGTGCCTACAATGAGCAGTTCTTC. Its translation is CSAASGSAYNEQFF.

The chain carries TRBV5-4 and TRBJ2-7; TRBD2 might be the D (6 bases). The CDR3 covers 12 residues. CDR1 is SGHNT and CDR2 is YYREEE in the germline V gene (reference sequence). Trimming removed 4 bases from V and 6 bases from J, with 11 bases in between. The CDR3 DNA follows: TGTGCCAGCAGCATACGGGACTCCGAGCAGTACTTC. It translates to CASSIRDSEQYF. Variable domain in full (rest from reference TRBV5-4 and TRBJ2-7): ETGVTQSPTHLIKTRGQQVTLRCSSQSGHNTVSWYQQALGQGPQFIFQYYREEENGRGNFPPRFSGLQFPNYSSELNVNALELDDSALYLCASSIRDSEQYFGPGTRLTVT.

The chain has TRBV5-4 and TRBJ2-2; unclear D gene. The CDR3 contains 13 residues. V shed 4 bases and J shed 4 bases, with 8 bases lying between them. Germline V gene lookup returns CDR1 SGHNT and CDR2 YYREEE (reference sequence). Here the CDR3 reads CASSPYGTGELFF. In DNA, the CDR3 is TGTGCCAGCAGCCCGTACGGCACCGGGGAGCTGTTTTTT. The complete variable domain, with remaining parts taken from reference TRBV5-4 and TRBJ2-2, reads ETGVTQSPTHLIKTRGQQVTLRCSSQSGHNTVSWYQQALGQGPQFIFQYYREEENGRGNFPPRFSGLQFPNYSSELNVNALELDDSALYLCASSPYGTGELFFGEGSRLTVL.

This chain connects TRBV5-4 to TRBJ1-1; D is perhaps TRBD1 (5 bases). The CDR3 consists of 17 residues. The V gene's germline CDR1 is SGHNT and CDR2 YYREEE (reference sequence). V shed 4 bases and J shed 1 base, with 20 bases lying between them. CDR3 nucleotide sequence: TGTGCCAGCAGCCCCGGGGGGTACAAGGGGTGGAACACTGAAGCTTTCTTT. Residues: CASSPGGYKGWNTEAFF. Based on the CDR3 plus reference TRBV5-4 and TRBJ1-1, the full variable domain is ETGVTQSPTHLIKTRGQQVTLRCSSQSGHNTVSWYQQALGQGPQFIFQYYREEENGRGNFPPRFSGLQFPNYSSELNVNALELDDSALYLCASSPGGYKGWNTEAFFGQGTRLTVV.

The J gene is TRBJ1-2, the V gene TRBV15; D is perhaps TRBD1 (5 bases). Germline assignment: CDR1 LNHNV and CDR2 YYDKDF (reference sequence). Trimming removed 1 base at V and 6 bases at J, with 9 bases between. There are 13 residues in the CDR3. The CDR3 DNA reads TGTGCCACCAGCAGAGGGCAGGGTCATGGCTACACCTTC. Translating it yields CATSRGQGHGYTF.

The chain uses TRBV5-1 and TRBJ1-2; D gene unclear. V lost 6 bases and J 3 bases, leaving 21 bases between the germline ends. Germline values: CDR1 SGHRS, CDR2 YFSETQ. The CDR3 totals 16 residues. The DNA for the CDR3 is TGCGCCAGCACCCCCGGAGAGTCGCTCCCTCACTATGGCTACACCTTC. This codes for CASTPGESLPHYGYTF.

The chain has TRBV30 and TRBJ2-1; 7 bases agree with TRBD2. The germline gives CDR1 GTSNPN, CDR2 SVGIG (reference sequence). This CDR3 is built from 13 residues. Losses at the gene ends were 7 bases for V and 3 bases for J; bases not matched to a gene: 6. As DNA, the CDR3 is TGTGCCTTGACGGGAGGACTCTACAATGAGCAGTTCTTC. Translated: CALTGGLYNEQFF. Based on the CDR3 plus reference TRBV30 and TRBJ2-1, the full variable domain is SQTIHQWPATLVQPVGSPLSLECTVEGTSNPNLYWYRQAAGRGLQLLFYSVGIGQISSEVPQNLSASRPQDRQFILSSKKLLLSDSGFYLCALTGGLYNEQFFGPGTRLTVL.

The chain has TRBV19 and TRBJ2-1, with 14 nucleotides matching TRBD2. The CDR3 loop spans 16 amino acids. J was trimmed by 12 bases and V by 3 bases; bases with no gene match: 10. Germline V CDR1 and CDR2: LNHDA, SQIVND (reference sequence). This CDR3 reads CASSIGLAGGVGGQFF. CDR3 nucleotides: TGTGCCAGTAGTATTGGACTAGCGGGAGGTGTTGGTGGGCAGTTCTTC.

This rearrangement joins TRBV6-1 to TRBJ2-7; 7 bases are shared with TRBD1. Losses at the gene ends were 8 bases for V and 2 bases for J; bases not matched to a gene: 6. Germline lookup yields CDR1 MNHNS and CDR2 SASEGT. The CDR3 consists of 13 residues. CDR3 DNA sequence: TGTGCCAGCCGCCGGGACAGACCCTACGAGCAGTACTTC. As protein: CASRRDRPYEQYF.

This clone was seen just once. The genes are TRBV19 and TRBJ1-6; D is unresolved. Germline V CDR1 and CDR2: LNHDA, SQIVND (reference sequence). This CDR3 is built from 17 residues. V was cut by 5 bases and J by 6 bases, with 20 bases left in between. The CDR3 DNA reads TGTGCCAGTAGTCTTTTCACGTCCGGGTCCGGTAATTCACCCCTCCACTTT. This gives the protein CASSLFTSGSGNSPLHF.

The CDR3: CASSLFLGTGARTEAFF. The CDR3 region has the DNA TGTGCCAGCAGCTTGTTTTTGGGGACAGGGGCAAGGACTGAAGCTTTCTTT. This chain uses TRBV5-6 with TRBJ1-1, with 10 nucleotides matching TRBD1. V lost 1 base, J lost 5 bases, and 11 bases stayed unmatched. The CDR3 contains 17 residues. The V gene's germline CDR1 is SGHDT and CDR2 YYEEEE.

This chain joins TRBV6-1 and TRBJ2-1, with 10 bases fitting TRBD2. This CDR3 region has 18 residues. Trimming cost V 2 bases and J 10 bases; bases outside gene matches: 17. Germline CDR1 and CDR2: MNHNS and SASEGT. The CDR3 DNA reads as TGTGCCAGCAGTGAAAGTCGCTCATGGGTAGCGGGAGGAAGAGAGCAGTTCTTC. This gives the protein CASSESRSWVAGGREQFF.

The chain joins TRBV19 to TRBJ2-7; 10 bases match TRBD1. The CDR3 is 15 residues long. Germline CDR1 LNHDA, CDR2 SQIVND (reference sequence). Trimming at V came to 5 bases and at J to 1 base, leaving 5 bases not matched to a gene. The chain's CDR3 is CASSPGTGDSYEQYF. The CDR3, as DNA: TGTGCCAGTAGTCCCGGGACAGGGGATTCCTACGAGCAGTACTTC.

V and J are TRBV7-9 and TRBJ2-1; D is uncertain. Trimming removed 1 base from V and 5 bases from J, with 6 bases in between. The CDR3 loop spans 13 amino acids. From germline, CDR1 is SEHNR and CDR2 FQNEAQ (reference sequence). The CDR3 DNA reads TGTGCCAGCAGCTTAGGCCCAGACAATGAGCAGTTCTTC. It specifies CASSLGPDNEQFF.

This clone was counted between two and nine times. The chain carries TRBV7-9 and TRBJ2-7; 7 bases agree with TRBD2. The ends lost 0 bases at V and 2 bases at J; junction bases unmatched: 10. This CDR3 is built from 17 residues. In germline, CDR1 is SEHNR, CDR2 FQNEAQ (reference sequence). The CDR3 protein is CASSLARGAGLAYEQYF. The CDR3 nucleotides are TGTGCCAGCAGCTTAGCGCGAGGAGCGGGACTTGCCTACGAGCAGTACTTC.

This clone has only a few counts. This chain joins TRBV5-1 and TRBJ1-1, with 7 bases fitting TRBD1. Germline V lookup: CDR1 SGHRS, CDR2 YFSETQ. Trimming removed 2 bases from V and 4 bases from J; junction bases left unmatched: 11. The CDR3 consists of 16 residues. The CDR3 DNA follows: TGCGCCAGCAGCTTAGAAACAGGGGCCGGGCGCACTGAAGCTTTCTTT. Translation gives CASSLETGAGRTEAFF. Complete variable domain (other parts from reference TRBV5-1 and TRBJ1-1): KAGVTQTPRYLIKTRGQQVTLSCSPISGHRSVSWYQQTPGQGLQFLFEYFSETQRNKGNFPGRFSGRQFSNSRSEMNVSTLELGDSALYLCASSLETGAGRTEAFFGQGTRLTVV.

V is TRBV6-5 and J is TRBJ2-1, with a tentative D call TRBD1 (6 bases). This CDR3 is built from 14 residues. V was cut by 6 bases and J by 9 bases, with 18 bases left in between. Germline CDR1 MNHEY, CDR2 SVGAGI. CDR3 residues: CASRDSLQGIEQFF. CDR3 in DNA: TGTGCCAGCAGGGATTCATTACAGGGCATTGAGCAGTTCTTC.

The chain recombines TRBV5-1 with TRBJ2-5; tentatively, D is TRBD1 (5 bases). Germline V gene sequence: CDR1 SGHRS, CDR2 YFSETQ. V dropped 1 base and J dropped 4 bases, with 8 bases sitting between them. CDR3 size: 13 residues. Written as DNA, the CDR3 is TGCGCCAGCAGCTTGCAGGGTTTAGAGACCCAGTACTTC. Protein: CASSLQGLETQYF.

The CDR3 spells CASSYGRTGDSPLHF. The CDR3 nucleotides read TGTGCCAGCAGTTACGGTCGGACAGGGGATTCACCCCTCCACTTT. The V gene is TRBV6-5, the J gene TRBJ1-6; 9 bases match TRBD1. Germline V gene lookup returns CDR1 MNHEY and CDR2 SVGAGI. V lost 2 bases to trimming and J lost 8 bases; unmatched junction nucleotides: 4. The CDR3 loop spans 15 amino acids.

This rearrangement joins TRBV7-3 to TRBJ2-1, with D possibly TRBD2 on 5 matching bases. CDR1 is SGHTA, CDR2 FQGTGA, per germline. The CDR3 has 15 amino acids. V shed 5 bases and J shed 0 bases, with 11 bases lying between them. The CDR3 loop is CASSPLRGSYNEQFF. DNA of the CDR3: TGTGCCAGCAGCCCCCTACGGGGCTCCTACAATGAGCAGTTCTTC.

Remarks on this clone: Other DNA sequences in this sample translate to the same CDR3. The chain uses TRBV7-8 and TRBJ1-1; 9 bases match TRBD1. V dropped 0 bases and J dropped 6; count of bases not matched to a gene: 2. In germline, CDR1 is SGHVS, CDR2 FQNEAQ. The CDR3 length is 14 residues. CDR3 residues: CASSLAGQGAEAFF. Here the CDR3 DNA reads TGTGCCAGCAGCTTAGCGGGACAGGGCGCTGAAGCTTTCTTT.

This clone came up once. CDR3 sequence: CASSEELLREQYF. The CDR3 coding sequence is TGCGCCAGCAGCGAGGAGCTTTTGAGGGAGCAGTACTTC. V is TRBV5-1 and J is TRBJ2-7, with D unresolved. V was clipped by 4 bases and J by 7 bases, with 15 bases between them. Germline assignment: CDR1 SGHRS and CDR2 YFSETQ. The CDR3 loop spans 13 amino acids.

V usage is TRBV6-1 and J usage is TRBJ1-2, with TRBD1 as a possible D gene (6 bases). Germline V CDR1 and CDR2: MNHNS, SASEGT. The CDR3 has 13 residues. V lost 6 bases and J lost 0, with 8 bases in between. This CDR3 reads CASRDSSNYGYTF. The CDR3 nucleotides read TGTGCCAGCAGGGACAGCTCTAACTATGGCTACACCTTC.

This rearrangement joins TRBV19 to TRBJ1-5; 8 positions agree with TRBD1. The CDR3 runs 17 residues. Germline trimming cut 6 bases from V and 2 bases from J; bases unmatched to any gene: 12. CDR1 is LNHDA and CDR2 is SQIVND in the germline V gene (reference sequence). CDR3 nucleotide sequence: TGTGCCAGTAGCCGTCGGACAGGGTCTATAGGCAATCAGCCCCAGCATTTT. Translation gives CASSRRTGSIGNQPQHF.

This clone was detected only once. The chain uses TRBV30 and TRBJ1-2, with D tentatively TRBD1 (6 bases). CDR1 GTSNPN and CDR2 SVGIG come from the germline V gene (reference sequence). This CDR3 comprises 13 residues. V dropped 6 bases and J dropped 2 bases, with 13 bases sitting between them. As DNA, the CDR3 is TGTGCCTGTTTATGGGGGCCCAACTATGGCTACACCTTC. It specifies CACLWGPNYGYTF.

V is TRBV7-9 and J is TRBJ2-2; D is possibly TRBD2 (6 bases). Germline V CDR1 and CDR2: SEHNR, FQNEAQ (reference sequence). The CDR3 extends over 14 amino acids. V was pared by 3 bases and J by 5 bases, with 10 bases between. The CDR3 is CASSLGLTTGELFF. In nucleotides, the CDR3 is TGTGCCAGCAGCTTGGGACTTACTACCGGGGAGCTGTTTTTT. Full variable domain (rest looked up from reference TRBV7-9 and TRBJ2-2): DTGVSQNPRHKITKRGQNVTFRCDPISEHNRLYWYRQTLGQGPEFLTYFQNEAQLEKSRLLSDRFSAERPKGSFSTLEIQRTEQGDSAMYLCASSLGLTTGELFFGEGSRLTVL.

The chain joins TRBV28 to TRBJ2-5; D may be TRBD1 (6 bases). The V and J ends lost 5 bases and 4 bases respectively, with 8 bases between them. Germline loops: CDR1 MDHEN, CDR2 SYDVKM. This CDR3 has 12 amino acids. The CDR3 region is CASSTGSETQYF. DNA for the CDR3: TGTGCCAGCAGTACAGGGTCAGAGACCCAGTACTTC.

The rearrangement links TRBV6-1 to TRBJ1-3; TRBD1 agrees at 8 bases. CDR1 and CDR2 from the germline V gene are MNHNS and SASEGT. This CDR3 contains 19 residues. V was pared by 0 bases and J by 0 bases, with 10 bases of the junction left unmatched. The CDR3 coding sequence is TGTGCCAGCAGTGAAGCTGTCCCGGGACAGGCCCGCTCTGGAAACACCATATATTTT. Its protein is CASSEAVPGQARSGNTIYF.